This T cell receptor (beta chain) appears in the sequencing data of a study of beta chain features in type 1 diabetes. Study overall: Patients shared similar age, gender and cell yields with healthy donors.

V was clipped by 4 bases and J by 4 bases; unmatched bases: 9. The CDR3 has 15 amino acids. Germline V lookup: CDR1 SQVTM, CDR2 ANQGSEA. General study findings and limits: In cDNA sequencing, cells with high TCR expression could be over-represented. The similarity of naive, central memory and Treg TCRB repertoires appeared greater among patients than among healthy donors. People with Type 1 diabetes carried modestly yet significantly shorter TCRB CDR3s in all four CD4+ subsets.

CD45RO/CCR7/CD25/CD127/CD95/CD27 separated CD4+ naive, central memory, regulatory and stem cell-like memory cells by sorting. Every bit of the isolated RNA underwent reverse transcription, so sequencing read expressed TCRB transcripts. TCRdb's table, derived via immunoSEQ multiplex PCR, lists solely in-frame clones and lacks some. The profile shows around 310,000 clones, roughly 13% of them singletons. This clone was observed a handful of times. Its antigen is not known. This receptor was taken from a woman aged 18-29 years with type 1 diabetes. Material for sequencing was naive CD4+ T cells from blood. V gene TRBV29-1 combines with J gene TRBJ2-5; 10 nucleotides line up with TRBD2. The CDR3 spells CSVGPASGRGETQYF. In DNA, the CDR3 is TGCAGCGTTGGCCCGGCTAGCGGGAGAGGAGAGACCCAGTACTTC.